The TCR delta chain described here comes from a study of gamma-delta T cells after stem cell transplantation. The table lists this clone with a few counts. TCRdb attributes to this sequence the protein of a much larger clone, which differs from the DNA translation at residue 13; a read error is likely, and the protein displayed is translated from the DNA. TCRdb re-called the RT-PCR reads through CATT. The sample carries some 690 delta-chain clones, 1.1% recorded once. The germline gives CDR1 GEAIGNYY, CDR2 EKD. This CDR3 contains 15 residues. The receptor's source is a human donor. It is not recorded whose cells these are; they may come from a transplant donor. The sample taken for sequencing was gamma-delta T cells. The chain is built from TRDV2 and TRDJ1; 10 bases align to TRDD3. The DNA of the CDR3 is TGTGCCTGTGACAGTCTGGGGGATAGATCCGATAAACCCATCTTT. Translating it yields CACDSLGDRSDKPIF.